Each of the 31 T cell receptor beta chains below was sequenced from the same sample in a study of T cells in Graves' hyperthyroidism and ophthalmopathy. Amplification of TCR beta CDR3 regions was performed using RNA transcripts as template. TCR CDR3 underwent first-round RT-PCR with the HTBI primer set. One entry per CDR3 protein results from TCRdb running MiXCR on the multiplex PCR reads. The repertoire consists of 640,000 or so distinct CDR3 sequences, with around 15% occurring once and the leading ten covering roughly 4.5%. The sequencing sample was made of blood. These receptors were collected from a woman aged 40 to 50 with Graves' ophthalmopathy.

V usage is TRBV7-9 and J usage is TRBJ1-2; tentative D call: TRBD1 (5 bases). This CDR3 comprises 13 residues. Germline values: CDR1 SEHNR, CDR2 FQNEAQ (reference sequence). V lost 5 bases to trimming and J lost 6 bases, with 13 bases between them. The CDR3 reads CASSLGTTHGYTF. The CDR3 coding sequence is TGTGCCAGCAGCCTCGGGACCACACATGGCTACACCTTC.

The rearrangement links TRBV18 to TRBJ2-7; no firm D call. Germline CDR1 and CDR2: KGHSH and LQKENI. The CDR3 sequence is 16 residues long. V gave up 3 bases and J gave up 2 bases, with 17 bases separating them. This CDR3 is CASSPRPLVAAYEQYF. For the CDR3, the DNA is TGTGCCAGCTCACCCCGCCCGCTTGTCGCGGCCTACGAGCAGTACTTC.

The V call is TRBV9, the J call TRBJ2-2; 13 nucleotides align to TRBD2. The CDR3 loop spans 18 amino acids. V lost 3 bases, J lost 2 bases, and 7 bases stayed unmatched. Germline-derived CDR1 and CDR2 are SGDLS and YYNGEE. CDR3 bases: TGTGCCAGCAGCGCTACTAGCGGGAGGGCCCTCAACACCGGGGAGCTGTTTTTT. Its protein product is CASSATSGRALNTGELFF. The full variable domain, completed using reference TRBV9 and TRBJ2-2, is DSGVTQTPKHLITATGQRVTLRCSPRSGDLSVYWYQQSLDQGLQFLIQYYNGEERAKGNILERFSAQQFPDLHSELNLSSLELGDSALYFCASSATSGRALNTGELFFGEGSRLTVL.

This clonotype occurred many times. The V gene is TRBV20-1, the J gene TRBJ2-5; no definite D call. CDR1 and CDR2 from the germline V gene are DFQATT and SNEGSKA (reference sequence). This CDR3 spans 14 amino acids. With 0 bases removed from V and 2 bases from J, the gap between germline ends came to 10 bases. CDR3 amino acids: CSARDPSQQETQYF. CDR3 in DNA: TGCAGTGCTAGAGATCCGAGTCAGCAAGAGACCCAGTACTTC.

This clonotype was picked up many times. This chain joins TRBV12-3 or TRBV12-4 and TRBJ2-5; TRBD2 might be the D (6 bases). V gave up 3 bases and J gave up 2 bases, with 16 bases separating them. The CDR3 is 16 amino acids. CDR3 sequence: CASSFPVRGYQETQYF. CDR3 DNA: TGTGCCAGCAGTTTCCCCGTTCGGGGGTATCAAGAGACCCAGTACTTC.

This clonotype was counted at least ten times. The chain couples TRBV6-4 to TRBJ2-7; TRBD2 aligns across 8 bases. The V and J ends lost 6 bases and 4 bases, in that order; junction bases with no gene match: 23. CDR3 length equals 19 residues. Germline loops: CDR1 MRHNA, CDR2 SNTAGT. CDR3 residues: CASSPGQREIYWLNYEQYF. The CDR3 coding sequence is TGTGCCAGCAGCCCCGGCCAGCGGGAGATTTATTGGCTGAATTACGAGCAGTACTTC.

This chain uses TRBV15 with TRBJ2-7; either TRBD1 or TRBD2 may fit D (5 bases each). CDR1 is LNHNV and CDR2 is YYDKDF in the germline V gene (reference sequence). The V end lost 5 bases, the J end lost 3 bases, and 14 bases lay between the germline ends. The CDR3 is 14 amino acids. The CDR3 spells CATSLLGTNYEQYF. CDR3 DNA sequence: TGTGCCACCAGCTTACTAGGGACCAACTACGAGCAGTACTTC.

There are many counts of this clonotype. The chain employs TRBV28 and TRBJ2-5, with D unresolved. The V end lost 5 bases, the J end lost 5 bases, and 12 bases lay between the germline ends. CDR1 and CDR2 (germline): MDHEN, SYDVKM. This CDR3 has 13 amino acids. CDR3 in amino acids: CASSSPNRETQYF. As DNA, the CDR3 is TGTGCCAGCAGTAGTCCTAACCGGGAGACCCAGTACTTC.

This clonotype was recorded many times. The chain joins TRBV5-1 to TRBJ2-5, with TRBD1 matching 7 bases. This CDR3 is built from 16 residues. V gave up 0 bases and J gave up 1 base; unmatched junction bases: 6. The germline V gene encodes CDR1 SGHRS and CDR2 YFSETQ. This CDR3 reads CASSLGTGTAQETQYF. CDR3 DNA sequence: TGCGCCAGCAGCTTGGGTACCGGGACAGCCCAAGAGACCCAGTACTTC.

The J gene is TRBJ2-5, the V gene TRBV18; D unresolved. Germline assignment: CDR1 KGHSH and CDR2 LQKENI. The CDR3 consists of 14 residues. Trimming took off 2 bases at V and 3 bases at J, with 10 bases between the two ends. CDR3 loop: CASSPSRFKETQYF. DNA of the CDR3: TGTGCCAGCTCACCATCGCGGTTTAAAGAGACCCAGTACTTC.

The sample holds many counts of this clonotype. This chain joins TRBV6-1 and TRBJ2-2; D might be TRBD2 (7 bases). Germline CDR1 MNHNS, CDR2 SASEGT. The V end lost 7 bases, the J end lost 7 bases, and 13 bases lay between the germline ends. This CDR3 comprises 13 residues. CDR3 sequence (DNA): TGTGCCAGCAAGAAAGGGGGGGTCGGGGAGCTGTTTTTT. It yields the protein CASKKGGVGELFF.

This clonotype was observed a few times. The V and J genes are TRBV6-1 and TRBJ2-7; 12 positions agree with TRBD1. In germline, CDR1 is MNHNS, CDR2 SASEGT. With V trimmed by 7 bases and J by 4 bases, 5 bases remained unmatched. The CDR3 has 14 amino acids. CDR3 amino acids: CASTGTGGGYEQYF. In DNA form, the CDR3 reads TGTGCCAGCACCGGGACAGGGGGCGGGTACGAGCAGTACTTC.

Many counts were recorded for this clonotype. The chain combines TRBV9 with TRBJ2-7; TRBD2 matches 8 bases. V gave up 1 base and J gave up 4 bases; unmatched junction bases: 7. CDR1 is SGDLS and CDR2 is YYNGEE in the germline V gene. There are 15 residues in the CDR3. The CDR3 loop reads CASSVSAGAGYEQYF. In nucleotides, the CDR3 is TGTGCCAGCAGCGTATCAGCGGGAGCGGGATACGAGCAGTACTTC.

This clonotype was detected ten times or more. The CDR3 here is CSVMLQGSGQPQHF. CDR3 nucleotide sequence: TGCAGCGTAATGTTACAGGGTTCTGGGCAGCCCCAGCATTTT. The chain uses TRBV29-1 and TRBJ1-5; D perhaps matches TRBD1 (6 bases). The CDR3 runs to 14 residues. The germline CDR1 and CDR2 sequences are SQVTM and ANQGSEA. Trimming pared 6 bases from V and 7 bases from J, leaving 19 bases between.

This clonotype came up many times. The chain has TRBV6-1 and TRBJ1-1; D may be TRBD1 (5 bases). From germline, CDR1 is MNHNS and CDR2 SASEGT. The CDR3 runs to 13 residues. Trimming left V 6 bases short and J 4 bases short, with 12 bases between. CDR3 DNA sequence: TGTGCCAGCAGGATAGTGGGGGGCACTGAAGCTTTCTTT. Residues: CASRIVGGTEAFF.

This clonotype was recorded at least ten times. The rearrangement links TRBV7-8 to TRBJ2-7; 10 nucleotides agree with TRBD1. This CDR3 contains 13 residues. J was trimmed by 6 bases and V by 7 bases; bases with no gene match: 6. CDR1 and CDR2 (germline): SGHVS, FQNEAQ. CDR3 residues: CASMKGQGSEQYF. The CDR3 nucleotides read TGTGCCAGCATGAAGGGACAGGGGAGCGAGCAGTACTTC.

At least ten counts were recorded for this clonotype. The chain couples TRBV6-2 or TRBV6-3 to TRBJ2-4; D gene ambiguous. Germline V CDR1 and CDR2: MNHEY, SVGEGT. V shed 7 bases and J shed 0 bases, with 13 bases lying between them. This CDR3 region has 15 residues. The CDR3 DNA sequence: TGTGCCAGCACCGATGGAGCGCTAGCCAAAAACATTCAGTACTTC. This codes for CASTDGALAKNIQYF.

The V call is TRBV24-1, the J call TRBJ2-5; the match to TRBD1 covers 7 bases. The CDR3 is 15 amino acids. V shed 3 bases and J 3 bases; nucleotides not matched to a gene: 6. CDR1 and CDR2 (germline): KGHDR, SFDVKD. CDR3 DNA: TGTGCCACCAGTGATAAGACAGGGAGAGAAGAGACCCAGTACTTC. It codes for CATSDKTGREETQYF.

This clonotype showed up many times. A junction boundary mismatches the germline segment, possibly from a read error. This sequence joins TRBV25-1 and TRBJ1-1; the D gene is possibly TRBD1 (6 bases). Germline V gene data show CDR1 as MGHDK and CDR2 as SYGVNS. CDR3 length: 13 amino acids. The CDR3 region has the DNA TGTGCCAGCGGACACAGGGACGGCACTGAAACTTTCTTT. Translation: CASGHRDGTETFF.

The table lists this clonotype with many counts. The genes are TRBV28 and TRBJ2-5; possible D gene TRBD1, 6 bases. Germline CDR1 and CDR2: MDHEN and SYDVKM. The V and J ends lost 2 bases and 0 bases respectively, with 10 bases between them. This CDR3 contains 15 residues. In nucleotides, the CDR3 is TGTGCCAGCAGTTTACCGCAGGGGTACCAAGAGACCCAGTACTTC. This translates into CASSLPQGYQETQYF.

This clonotype was counted ten times or more. The chain is built from TRBV24-1 and TRBJ2-4; 9 bases fit TRBD1. Germline CDR1 reads KGHDR; CDR2 reads SFDVKD. The CDR3 has 15 amino acids. After removal of 3 bases from V and 8 bases from J, the junction contained 7 bases not matched to a gene. As DNA, the CDR3 is TGTGCCACCAGTGATAGGGACAGGGATTCGGACATTCAGTACTTC. Encoded protein: CATSDRDRDSDIQYF.

The sample holds many counts of this clonotype. The gene calls are TRBV3-1 and TRBJ1-2; no clear D gene. The V end lost 4 bases, the J end lost 7 bases, and 10 bases lay between the germline ends. In germline, CDR1 is LGHDT, CDR2 YNNKEL (reference sequence). This CDR3 comprises 12 residues. The CDR3 DNA follows: TGTGCCAGCAGCCGGACGATTGGTGGCTACACCTTC. Encoded protein: CASSRTIGGYTF.

This clonotype appeared many times. The chain recombines TRBV9 with TRBJ2-5, with D possibly matching TRBD1 (6 bases). The CDR3 is made up of 15 amino acids. Trimming took 0 bases from V and 2 from J, leaving 11 bases between them. CDR1 and CDR2 (germline): SGDLS, YYNGEE. For the CDR3, the DNA is TGTGCCAGCAGCGTAGGTTCGACAGGTCAAGAGACCCAGTACTTC. Amino acids: CASSVGSTGQETQYF.

The V call is TRBV18, the J call TRBJ1-1, with D possibly being TRBD1 (5 bases). Germline V gene sequence: CDR1 KGHSH, CDR2 LQKENI. Deletions cut 2 bases from V and 8 bases from J, with 15 bases between. CDR3 size: 14 residues. In nucleotides, the CDR3 is TGTGCCAGCTCACCAAACAGGAACACTGGGGAAGCTTTCTTT. It yields the protein CASSPNRNTGEAFF.

This clonotype was counted at least ten times. The V gene is TRBV20-1, the J gene TRBJ2-7; D is unclear. Trimming took off 6 bases at V and 0 bases at J, with 12 bases between the two ends. This CDR3 contains 13 residues. CDR1 and CDR2 from the germline V gene are DFQATT and SNEGSKA (reference sequence). The CDR3 nucleotides are TGCAGTGCCGTCAAGGTGGACTCCTACGAGCAGTACTTC. Translating gives CSAVKVDSYEQYF.

The chain is built from TRBV30 and TRBJ2-2, with D uncertain. CDR1 and CDR2 (germline): GTSNPN, SVGIG (reference sequence). CDR3 length: 11 amino acids. V lost 2 bases to trimming and J lost 6 bases, with 4 bases between them. CDR3 sequence: CAWSPPGELFF. The CDR3 nucleotides read TGTGCCTGGAGTCCTCCCGGGGAGCTGTTTTTT.

The chain has TRBV19 and TRBJ2-7, with 7 bases lining up with TRBD1. This CDR3 has 13 amino acids. V was clipped by 7 bases and J by 6 bases; unmatched bases: 9. Germline CDR1 reads LNHDA; CDR2 reads SQIVND (reference sequence). The CDR3 DNA reads as TGTGCCAGTACCGATCAACAGGGGAGCGAGCAGTACTTC. This encodes CASTDQQGSEQYF.

This clonotype was seen repeatedly, ten times or more. The chain has TRBV20-1 and TRBJ2-7, with D perhaps TRBD2 (5 bases). V gave up 6 bases and J gave up 5 bases, with 26 bases separating them. This CDR3 has 16 residues. The germline gives CDR1 DFQATT, CDR2 SNEGSKA (reference sequence). CDR3 in amino acids: CSAARVGVSSWDEQYF. The CDR3 DNA reads TGCAGTGCCGCCCGGGTCGGGGTATCAAGTTGGGACGAGCAGTACTTC.

This clonotype has a count of ten or more. The J gene is TRBJ2-7, the V gene TRBV6-1; 8 bases match TRBD1. Germline CDR1 reads MNHNS; CDR2 reads SASEGT. This CDR3 has 13 amino acids. The junction had 5 bases not matched to a gene; V was cut back by 7 bases and J by 3 bases. The CDR3 is CASKGQDHYEQYF. Here the CDR3 DNA reads TGTGCCAGCAAGGGACAGGACCACTACGAGCAGTACTTC.

The chain has TRBV28 and TRBJ2-7; 10 bases match TRBD1. CDR1 is MDHEN and CDR2 is SYDVKM in the germline V gene. V gave up 3 bases and J gave up 0 bases; unmatched junction bases: 17. The CDR3 runs to 20 residues. The CDR3 loop is CASSFFRDRGRKGDSYEQYF. CDR3 in DNA: TGTGCCAGCAGTTTTTTTAGGGACAGGGGACGAAAAGGGGACTCCTACGAGCAGTACTTC.

The genes are TRBV30 and TRBJ1-5; D not certain. Germline lookup yields CDR1 GTSNPN and CDR2 SVGIG (reference sequence). This CDR3 is built from 13 residues. V lost 0 bases, J lost 0 bases, and 3 bases lay in between. The CDR3 region has the DNA TGTGCCTGGAGTGTCTATAGCAATCAGCCCCAGCATTTT. This encodes CAWSVYSNQPQHF.